Below, 20 T cell receptor beta chains from the same sample are listed, as sequenced in a study of cytomegalovirus exposure and HLA in healthy donors. Use of 60 Vbeta and 13 Jbeta primers characterized the PCR. Clones were sequenced by immunoSEQ multiplex PCR, and TCRdb holds only the in-frame ones, with some missing. Its clone listing holds about 200,000 clones. What was sequenced was PBMCs. The receptors originated from a girl under 10 years old in good health and CMV-seropositive.

This sequence joins TRBV23-1 and TRBJ2-7; 8 bases fit TRBD1. TRBV23-1 is labeled an ORF, and its function is uncertain. The CDR3 runs 16 residues. After removal of 2 bases from V and 1 base from J, the junction contained 7 bases not matched to a gene. This CDR3 is CASSQTNGTGSYEQYF. The CDR3 nucleotides are TGCGCCAGCAGTCAAACAAACGGGACAGGTTCCTACGAGCAGTACTTC.

Concerning this clone itself: Other DNA sequences of this sample code for an identical CDR3. This sequence joins TRBV29-1 and TRBJ2-1, with 11 bases aligning to TRBD2. The germline CDR1 and CDR2 sequences are SQVTM and ANQGSEA. CDR3 length: 16 amino acids. V lost 5 bases to trimming and J lost 0 bases; unmatched junction nucleotides: 6. In nucleotides, the CDR3 is TGCAGCGTTATAGGACTAGCGGGTAGCTCCTACAATGAGCAGTTCTTC. It is translated as CSVIGLAGSSYNEQFF.

The chain is built from TRBV19 and TRBJ1-5; the D gene is possibly TRBD1 (6 bases). CDR3 length equals 14 residues. Germline V gene data show CDR1 as LNHDA and CDR2 as SQIVND (reference sequence). V shed 3 bases and J shed 4 bases, with 10 bases lying between them. The CDR3 is CASSMQQGNQPQHF. The CDR3 DNA sequence: TGTGCCAGTAGTATGCAACAGGGTAATCAGCCCCAGCATTTT.

This chain connects TRBV11-2 to TRBJ2-7; the D gene is possibly TRBD2 (5 bases). Germline V gene lookup returns CDR1 SGHAT and CDR2 FQNNGV. Trimming removed 5 bases from V and 4 bases from J, with 12 bases in between. The CDR3 has 13 amino acids. CDR3: CASSPTGYYEQYF. CDR3 bases: TGTGCCAGCAGCCCGACGGGGTATTACGAGCAGTACTTC.

Concerning this clone: Other DNA variants within this sample encode the same CDR3. The V and J genes are TRBV5-1 and TRBJ2-3; 11 bases match TRBD2. Trimming at V came to 6 bases and at J to 0 bases, leaving 15 bases not matched to a gene. The CDR3 length is 19 residues. Germline CDR1 reads SGHRS; CDR2 reads YFSETQ. The CDR3 loop is CASTPEGGTSGTSTDTQYF. The CDR3 DNA follows: TGCGCCAGCACCCCTGAGGGAGGGACTAGCGGAACGAGCACAGATACGCAGTATTTT. Full variable domain (missing parts from reference TRBV5-1 and TRBJ2-3): KAGVTQTPRYLIKTRGQQVTLSCSPISGHRSVSWYQQTPGQGLQFLFEYFSETQRNKGNFPGRFSGRQFSNSRSEMNVSTLELGDSALYLCASTPEGGTSGTSTDTQYFGPGTRLTVL.

This rearrangement joins TRBV4-1 to TRBJ2-7, with a possible D match to TRBD2 (5 bases). The CDR3 has 14 amino acids. The V gene lost 1 base and the J gene lost 2 bases, with 9 bases spanning the gap. CDR1 and CDR2 from the germline V gene are MGHRA and YSYEKL. The chain's CDR3 is CASSQGHGAYEQYF. Here the CDR3 DNA reads TGCGCCAGCAGCCAAGGACACGGGGCCTACGAGCAGTACTTC.

The rearrangement links TRBV29-1 to TRBJ1-2; D perhaps matches TRBD1 (5 bases). This CDR3 contains 13 residues. The germline V gene has CDR1 SQVTM and CDR2 ANQGSEA. V gave up 3 bases and J gave up 1 base, with 9 bases separating them. DNA for the CDR3: TGCAGCGTTGAGGGGGGAGGTAACTATGGCTACACCTTC. As protein: CSVEGGGNYGYTF.

J is TRBJ2-2 and V is TRBV29-1, with a tentative D call TRBD2 (5 bases). Trimming removed 7 bases from V and 7 bases from J, with 10 bases in between. Germline lookup yields CDR1 SQVTM and CDR2 ANQGSEA. The CDR3 has 11 residues. Written as DNA, the CDR3 is TGCAGCGGTGTCGGAGGCGGGGAGCTGTTTTTT. As protein: CSGVGGGELFF.

J is TRBJ1-2 and V is TRBV7-2; the D is unclear. V lost 2 bases, J lost 0 bases, and 10 bases lay in between. The length of the CDR3 is 15 residues. The germline V gene encodes CDR1 SGHTA and CDR2 FQGNSA. The CDR3 region has the DNA TGTGCCAGCAGCTTAAAGAATCCGGCTAACTATGGCTACACCTTC. Its translation: CASSLKNPANYGYTF.

The chain employs TRBV4-1 and TRBJ2-7, with a weak D call TRBD2 (5 bases). CDR3 length: 14 residues. Germline V gives CDR1 MGHRA, CDR2 YSYEKL. Deletions cut 2 bases from V and 7 bases from J, with 15 bases between. CDR3 in amino acids: CASSQLVVPGEQYF. The CDR3 nucleotides are TGCGCCAGCAGCCAATTGGTAGTCCCGGGGGAGCAGTACTTC.

The chain carries TRBV7-2 and TRBJ2-7; D is perhaps TRBD2 (6 bases). Germline CDR1 reads SGHTA; CDR2 reads FQGNSA. CDR3 size: 15 residues. V lost 5 bases to trimming and J lost 2 bases, with 16 bases between them. CDR3 sequence reads: CASSPGGGVAYEQYF. CDR3 coding DNA: TGTGCCAGCAGCCCCGGAGGAGGGGTGGCCTACGAGCAGTACTTC. Looking up the rest from reference TRBV7-2 and TRBJ2-7 gives the full variable domain: GAGVSQSPSNKVTEKGKDVELRCDPISGHTALYWYRQSLGQGLEFLIYFQGNSAPDKSGLPSDRFSAERTGGSVSTLTIQRTQQEDSAVYLCASSPGGGVAYEQYFGPGTRLTVT.

The V call is TRBV11-2, the J call TRBJ2-2, with D maybe TRBD1 (5 bases). The germline gives CDR1 SGHAT, CDR2 FQNNGV. V was clipped by 4 bases and J by 5 bases, with 8 bases between them. The CDR3 runs to 13 residues. The CDR3 DNA reads TGTGCCAGCAGCTCTAGGGGAACCGGGGAGCTGTTTTTT. Its protein product is CASSSRGTGELFF.

The gene calls are TRBV28 and TRBJ1-4; D call uncertain. Germline assignment: CDR1 MDHEN and CDR2 SYDVKM. Deletions cut 4 bases from V and 10 bases from J, with 4 bases between. The CDR3 extends over 10 amino acids. The CDR3 DNA is TGTGCCAGCAGTTCTAGAAAACTGTTTTTT. Translating gives CASSSRKLFF.

The J gene is TRBJ1-4, the V gene TRBV7-9; D unclear. The CDR3 spans 16 residues. V lost 2 bases, J lost 1 base, and 11 bases lay in between. Germline V gives CDR1 SEHNR, CDR2 FQNEAQ (reference sequence). CDR3 nucleotides: TGTGCCAGCAGCTTAATCGAGGGTTTAACTAATGAAAAACTGTTTTTT. It translates to CASSLIEGLTNEKLFF.

The V gene is TRBV27, the J gene TRBJ1-5, with no clear D. This CDR3 spans 15 amino acids. Germline CDR1 is MNHEY and CDR2 is SMNVEV (reference sequence). Trimming pared 3 bases from V and 0 bases from J, leaving 9 bases between. CDR3 loop: CASSFEGYSNQPQHF. The CDR3 nucleotides read TGTGCCAGCAGTTTCGAGGGATATAGCAATCAGCCCCAGCATTTT.

The chain is built from TRBV18 and TRBJ1-1; D is perhaps TRBD1 (5 bases). CDR3 length: 15 amino acids. Trimming took off 2 bases at V and 4 bases at J, with 14 bases between the two ends. Germline V gives CDR1 KGHSH, CDR2 LQKENI. CDR3 nucleotide sequence: TGTGCCAGCTCACCAACATTCAGGGTTACCACTGAAGCTTTCTTT. Amino acid sequence: CASSPTFRVTTEAFF. Drawing the rest from reference TRBV18 and TRBJ1-1, the complete variable domain is NAGVMQNPRHLVRRRGQEARLRCSPMKGHSHVYWYRQLPEEGLKFMVYLQKENIIDESGMPKERFSAEFPKEGPSILRIQQVVRGDSAAYFCASSPTFRVTTEAFFGQGTRLTVV.

CDR3: CASSRTAYEQYF. Written as DNA, the CDR3 is TGTGCCAGCAGTAGGACAGCCTACGAGCAGTACTTC. The rearrangement joins TRBV28 to TRBJ2-7, with D possibly being TRBD1 (6 bases). Germline V gene data show CDR1 as MDHEN and CDR2 as SYDVKM. V was pared by 5 bases and J by 2 bases, with 7 bases between. The CDR3 length is 12 residues.

The chain couples TRBV12-5 to TRBJ2-2; D remains ambiguous. Trimming took off 0 bases at V and 7 bases at J, with 6 bases between the two ends. CDR3 length: 13 amino acids. Germline V gene lookup returns CDR1 LGHNT and CDR2 FRNRAP. The CDR3 here is CASGLVLGGELFF. CDR3 DNA sequence: TGTGCTAGTGGTTTGGTACTCGGCGGGGAGCTGTTTTTT.

The chain recombines TRBV4-1 with TRBJ2-7, with D maybe TRBD1 (6 bases). From germline, CDR1 is MGHRA and CDR2 YSYEKL. Trimming cost V 1 base and J 2 bases, with 9 bases left between them. The CDR3 totals 14 residues. CDR3 amino acids: CASSQGAGAYEQYF. DNA of the CDR3: TGCGCCAGCAGCCAAGGTGCAGGGGCCTACGAGCAGTACTTC.

The chain couples TRBV5-1 to TRBJ2-7; no definite D call. V shed 5 bases and J shed 2 bases, with 14 bases lying between them. The CDR3 loop spans 14 amino acids. Germline CDR1 and CDR2: SGHRS and YFSETQ. Here the CDR3 DNA reads TGCGCCAGCAGACTATATGGCGGAGCCTACGAGCAGTACTTC. The encoded protein is CASRLYGGAYEQYF.